Below, 7 T cell receptor beta chains from the same sample are listed, as sequenced in a study of OX40 agonist ivuxolimab in advanced cancers. Data came from immunoSEQ multiplex PCR; TCRdb stores just in-frame clones and leaves some out. Of roughly 73,000 clones detected, approximately 81% appear once; the ten largest clones hold 1.1%. The specimen comprised CD4+ or CD8+ T cells sorted from blood, sampled in a trial of the OX40 agonist ivuxolimab. The receptors derive from an adult with an advanced solid tumor such as melanoma, head and neck, liver or kidney cancer.

The V and J genes are TRBV11-2 and TRBJ1-3; D is perhaps TRBD1 (6 bases). This CDR3 contains 13 residues. V was trimmed by 1 base and J by 8 bases, leaving 9 bases between them. Germline CDR1 is SGHAT and CDR2 is FQNNGV. CDR3 amino acids: CASSLGQEYTIYF. The CDR3 DNA is TGTGCCAGCAGCTTAGGACAGGAGTACACCATATATTTT.

The V and J genes are TRBV18 and TRBJ1-1, with TRBD1 as a possible D gene (5 bases). The length of the CDR3 is 14 residues. Germline V gene sequence: CDR1 KGHSH, CDR2 LQKENI. The V end was cut by 2 bases, the J end by 7 bases, with 14 bases between. The CDR3 region has the DNA TGTGCCAGCTCACCAACAGGTTCGAGAGGTGAAGCTTTCTTT. Translation gives CASSPTGSRGEAFF.

This chain links TRBV14 with TRBJ2-5; TRBD1 or TRBD2 may be the D gene (7 bases each). Germline V gene sequence: CDR1 SGHDN, CDR2 FVKESK. V lost 7 bases and J 1 base, leaving 16 bases between the germline ends. This CDR3 spans 15 amino acids. CDR3 bases: TGTGCCAGCAAGGGGAGGGACAGCATCCAAGAGACCCAGTACTTC. Protein: CASKGRDSIQETQYF. The full variable domain, completed using reference TRBV14 and TRBJ2-5, is EAGVTQFPSHSVIEKGQTVTLRCDPISGHDNLYWYRRVMGKEIKFLLHFVKESKQDESGMPNNRFLAERTGGTYSTLKVQPAELEDSGVYFCASKGRDSIQETQYFGPGTRLLVL.

V and J are TRBV28 and TRBJ2-5; 7 bases fit TRBD2. CDR3 length equals 16 residues. The J segment lost 2 bases and the V segment lost 2 bases, leaving 8 bases of the junction unmatched. Per the germline V gene, CDR1 is MDHEN and CDR2 is SYDVKM. CDR3: CASSLGAGRAQETQYF. The CDR3 nucleotides read TGTGCCAGCAGTTTAGGGGCAGGGAGGGCACAAGAGACCCAGTACTTC.

The rearrangement joins TRBV5-1 to TRBJ2-3; TRBD2 matches 9 bases. With 5 bases clipped from V and 4 bases from J, the junction kept 11 bases outside the gene matches. CDR1 is SGHRS, CDR2 YFSETQ, per germline. This CDR3 has 16 amino acids. This chain's CDR3 is CASSPFFSGGSDTQYF. CDR3 DNA sequence: TGCGCCAGCAGTCCGTTCTTCAGCGGGGGGTCAGATACGCAGTATTTT.

The J gene is TRBJ2-3, the V gene TRBV5-8; D uncertain. CDR3 size: 15 residues. The ends were cut back, 4 bases at V and 4 bases at J, with 16 bases in the middle. Germline-derived CDR1 and CDR2 are SGHTS and YDEGEE. CDR3 coding DNA: TGTGCCAGCAGCCTCGTAATGGGTTTAGCAGATACGCAGTATTTT. Its protein is CASSLVMGLADTQYF.

This chain links TRBV5-1 with TRBJ1-4; maybe TRBD1 (5 bases). CDR3 length: 16 amino acids. V shed 4 bases and J shed 8 bases, with 21 bases lying between them. The germline V gene has CDR1 SGHRS and CDR2 YFSETQ. This CDR3 reads CASSNGVDTRSEKLFF. CDR3 nucleotide sequence: TGCGCCAGCAGCAATGGGGTGGACACCCGGTCCGAAAAACTGTTTTTT. Combining the CDR3 with reference TRBV5-1 and TRBJ1-4 gives the whole variable domain KAGVTQTPRYLIKTRGQQVTLSCSPISGHRSVSWYQQTPGQGLQFLFEYFSETQRNKGNFPGRFSGRQFSNSRSEMNVSTLELGDSALYLCASSNGVDTRSEKLFFGSGTQLSVL.